This T cell receptor beta chain was sequenced during a study of blood T cell repertoires in COVID-19. Study at large: The origin of the acute and convalescent COVID-19 samples was the United States, Italy and Spain. PBMCs, B-cell-depleted T cells, or T cells were the source of the cDNA or gDNA that made up the material.

Original processing notes: Amplification with reference gene primers provided the estimates of nucleated cell counts. Only in-frame clones appear in the TCRdb table, and some are missing; sequencing was by immunoSEQ multiplex PCR. D and trimming were read from the DNA, whereas the V and J calls and clone size are those reported in that table. The profile shows 180,000 or so clones, around 80% of them singletons. Specimen: peripheral blood. This receptor was obtained from a woman of 80 years or more with active or convalescent COVID-19.

The CDR3 bases are TGTGCCAGCAGACTCGATCCGAACACTGAAGCTTTCTTT. It specifies CASRLDPNTEAFF. The rearrangement links TRBV7-6 to TRBJ1-1; no firm D call. CDR1 and CDR2 from the germline V gene are SGHVS and FNYEAQ. This CDR3 contains 13 residues. Deletions cut 6 bases from V and 1 base from J, with 9 bases between.